This TCR beta chain was documented in a study of blood T cell repertoires in COVID-19. In the authors' workflow: Estimation of nucleated cell counts was performed using reference gene primer amplification. Produced via immunoSEQ multiplex PCR; TCRdb's table is partial and in-frame only. V, J and clone size reflect that table, while D and trimming were determined from the DNA. The sample lists around 200,000 clones; roughly four fifths were seen once. The sample taken for sequencing was peripheral blood. The source of this sequence is a human donor with acute or convalescent COVID-19. The donor label of this sample is uncertain.

CDR3 nucleotide sequence: TGTGCCAGCAGTGAACCCGGTAACTACGAGCAGTACTTC. Translation gives CASSEPGNYEQYF. This chain joins TRBV6-1 and TRBJ2-7; D gene uncertain. This CDR3 has 13 amino acids. Trimming stripped 2 bases from V and 3 bases from J, with 8 bases between. Germline assignment: CDR1 MNHNS and CDR2 SASEGT.